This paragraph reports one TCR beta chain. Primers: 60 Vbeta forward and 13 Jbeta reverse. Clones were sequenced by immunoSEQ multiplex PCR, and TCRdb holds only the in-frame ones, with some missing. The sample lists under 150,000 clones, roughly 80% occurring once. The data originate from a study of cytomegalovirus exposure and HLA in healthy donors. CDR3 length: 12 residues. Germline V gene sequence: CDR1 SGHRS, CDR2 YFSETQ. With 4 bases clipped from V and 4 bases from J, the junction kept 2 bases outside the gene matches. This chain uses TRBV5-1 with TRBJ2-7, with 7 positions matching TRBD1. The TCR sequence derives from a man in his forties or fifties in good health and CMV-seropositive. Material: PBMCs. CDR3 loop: CASSAQGYEQYF. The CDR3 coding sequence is TGCGCCAGCAGCGCACAGGGGTACGAGCAGTACTTC.